The entry below describes one T cell receptor (beta chain). From germline, CDR1 is MNHNS and CDR2 SASEGT. Trimming removed 1 base from V and 3 bases from J; junction bases left unmatched: 1. The CDR3 runs to 15 residues. Libraries were prepared by immunoSEQ multiplex PCR; TCRdb keeps only in-frame clonotypes and omits some of them. This table has some 2,000,000 clones, around 95% appearing once. The data derive from a study of shared clonotypes between healthy human individuals. This clonotype originated in a man aged 18 to 35 in good health. The sequenced material came from naive CD4+ T cells sorted from blood. Stated subset: CD45RA+ positively selected. The V and J genes are TRBV6-1 and TRBJ2-2; 8 bases match TRBD1. The CDR3 DNA sequence: TGTGCCAGCAGTGAAGGACAGGGGTACACCGGGGAGCTGTTTTTT. Translated, it gives CASSEGQGYTGELFF.